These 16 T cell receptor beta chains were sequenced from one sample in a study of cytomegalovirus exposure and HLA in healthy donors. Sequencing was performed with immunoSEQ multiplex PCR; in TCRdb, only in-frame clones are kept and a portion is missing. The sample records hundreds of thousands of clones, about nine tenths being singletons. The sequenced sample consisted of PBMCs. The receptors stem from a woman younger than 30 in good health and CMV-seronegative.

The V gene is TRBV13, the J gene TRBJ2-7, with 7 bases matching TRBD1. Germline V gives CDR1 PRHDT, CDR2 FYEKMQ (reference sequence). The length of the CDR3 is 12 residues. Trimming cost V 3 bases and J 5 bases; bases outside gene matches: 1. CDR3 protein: CASSLGQNEQYF. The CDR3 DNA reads TGTGCCAGCAGCTTGGGACAGAACGAGCAGTACTTC. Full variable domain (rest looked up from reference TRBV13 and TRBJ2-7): AAGVIQSPRHLIKEKRETATLKCYPIPRHDTVYWYQQGPGQDPQFLISFYEKMQSDKGSIPDRFSAQQFSDYHSELNMSSLELGDSALYFCASSLGQNEQYFGPGTRLTVT.

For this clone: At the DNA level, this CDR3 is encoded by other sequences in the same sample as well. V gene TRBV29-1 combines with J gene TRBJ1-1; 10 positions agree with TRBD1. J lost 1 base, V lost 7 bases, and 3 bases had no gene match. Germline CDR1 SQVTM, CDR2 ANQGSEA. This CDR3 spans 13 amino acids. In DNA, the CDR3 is TGCAGCGCCAGGACAGGGGGGAACACTGAAGCTTTCTTT. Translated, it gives CSARTGGNTEAFF. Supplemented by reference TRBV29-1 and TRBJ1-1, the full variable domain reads SAVISQKPSRDICQRGTSLTIQCQVDSQVTMMFWYRQQPGQSLTLIATANQGSEATYESGFVIDKFPISRPNLTFSTLTVSNMSPEDSSIYLCSARTGGNTEAFFGQGTRLTVV.

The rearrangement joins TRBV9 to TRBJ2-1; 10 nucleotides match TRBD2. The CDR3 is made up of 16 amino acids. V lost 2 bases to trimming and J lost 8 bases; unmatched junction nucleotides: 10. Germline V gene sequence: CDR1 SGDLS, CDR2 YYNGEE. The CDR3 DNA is TGTGCCAGCAGCGTCGTTCTAGCGGGAGCGCTGGATGAGCAGTTCTTC. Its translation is CASSVVLAGALDEQFF.

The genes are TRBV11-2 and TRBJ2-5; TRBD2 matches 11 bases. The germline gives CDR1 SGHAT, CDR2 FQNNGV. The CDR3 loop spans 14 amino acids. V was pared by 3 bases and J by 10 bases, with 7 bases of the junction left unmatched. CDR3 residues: CASSFILAGDGQYF. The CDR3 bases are TGTGCCAGCAGCTTCATACTAGCGGGGGATGGCCAGTACTTC.

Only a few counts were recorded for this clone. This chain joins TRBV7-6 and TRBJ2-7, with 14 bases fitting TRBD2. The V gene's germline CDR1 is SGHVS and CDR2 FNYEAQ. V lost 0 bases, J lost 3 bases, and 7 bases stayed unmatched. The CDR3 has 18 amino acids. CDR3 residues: CASSLAGPTSGRDYEQYF. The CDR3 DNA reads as TGTGCCAGCAGCTTAGCGGGGCCGACTAGCGGGAGGGACTACGAGCAGTACTTC.

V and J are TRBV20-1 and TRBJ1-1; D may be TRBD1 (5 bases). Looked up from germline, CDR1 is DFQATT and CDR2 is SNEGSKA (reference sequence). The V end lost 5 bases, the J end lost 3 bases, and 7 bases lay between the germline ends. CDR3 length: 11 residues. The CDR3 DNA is TGCAGTGCTCGGGGGGACACTGAAGCTTTCTTT. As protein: CSARGDTEAFF.

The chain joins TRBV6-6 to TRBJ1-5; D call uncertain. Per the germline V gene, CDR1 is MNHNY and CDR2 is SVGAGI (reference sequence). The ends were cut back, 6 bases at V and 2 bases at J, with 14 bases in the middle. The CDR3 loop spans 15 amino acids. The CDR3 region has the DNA TGTGCCAGCAGCCCGATGAGGCCCGGCAATCAGCCCCAGCATTTT. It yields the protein CASSPMRPGNQPQHF.

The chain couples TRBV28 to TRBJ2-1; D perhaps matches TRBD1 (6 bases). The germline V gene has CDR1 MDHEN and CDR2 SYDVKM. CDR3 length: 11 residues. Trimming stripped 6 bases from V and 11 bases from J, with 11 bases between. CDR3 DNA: TGTGCCAGCAGGTGGGGGCCCCAGCAGTTCTTC. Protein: CASRWGPQQFF.

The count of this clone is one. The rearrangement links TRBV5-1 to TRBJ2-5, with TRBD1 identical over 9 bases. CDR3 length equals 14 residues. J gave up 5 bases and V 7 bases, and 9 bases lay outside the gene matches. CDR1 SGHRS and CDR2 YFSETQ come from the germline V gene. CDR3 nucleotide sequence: TGCGCCAGCGGGACAGGGCGGATCGGTGAGACCCAGTACTTC. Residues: CASGTGRIGETQYF.

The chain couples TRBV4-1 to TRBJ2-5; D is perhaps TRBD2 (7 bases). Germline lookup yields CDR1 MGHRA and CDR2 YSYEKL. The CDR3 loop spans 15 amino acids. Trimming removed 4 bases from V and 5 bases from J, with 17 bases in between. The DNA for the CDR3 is TGCGCCAGCAGCCTACGGACAGAGGGAGGGGAGACCCAGTACTTC. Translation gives CASSLRTEGGETQYF.

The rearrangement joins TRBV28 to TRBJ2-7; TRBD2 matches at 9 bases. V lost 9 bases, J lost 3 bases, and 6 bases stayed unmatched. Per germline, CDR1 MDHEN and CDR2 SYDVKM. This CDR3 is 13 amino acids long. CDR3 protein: CASLAGDSYEQYF. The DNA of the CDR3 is TGTGCCAGTTTAGCGGGAGACAGCTACGAGCAGTACTTC.

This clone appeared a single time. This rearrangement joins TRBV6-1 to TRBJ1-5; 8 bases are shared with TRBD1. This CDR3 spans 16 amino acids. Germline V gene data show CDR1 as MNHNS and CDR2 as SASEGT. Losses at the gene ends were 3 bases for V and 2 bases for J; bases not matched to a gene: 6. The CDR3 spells CASSETPGQGNQPQHF. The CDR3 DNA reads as TGTGCCAGCAGTGAGACACCGGGACAGGGCAATCAGCCCCAGCATTTT.

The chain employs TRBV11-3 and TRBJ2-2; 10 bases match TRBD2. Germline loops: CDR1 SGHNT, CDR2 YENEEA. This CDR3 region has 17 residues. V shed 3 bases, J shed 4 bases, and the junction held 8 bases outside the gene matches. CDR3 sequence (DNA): TGTGCCAGCAGCTTTGGTAGGACTAGCGGCACCACCGGGGAGCTGTTTTTT. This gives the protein CASSFGRTSGTTGELFF.

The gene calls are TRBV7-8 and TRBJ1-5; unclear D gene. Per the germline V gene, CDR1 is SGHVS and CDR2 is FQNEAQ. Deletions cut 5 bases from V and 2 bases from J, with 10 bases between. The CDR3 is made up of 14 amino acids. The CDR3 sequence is CASSPDTGNQPQHF. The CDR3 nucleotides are TGTGCCAGCAGCCCCGACACCGGCAATCAGCCCCAGCATTTT. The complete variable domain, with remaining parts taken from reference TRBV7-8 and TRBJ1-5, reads GAGVSQSPRYKVAKRGQDVALRCDPISGHVSLFWYQQALGQGPEFLTYFQNEAQLDKSGLPSDRFFAERPEGSVSTLKIQRTQQEDSAVYLCASSPDTGNQPQHFGDGTRLSIL.

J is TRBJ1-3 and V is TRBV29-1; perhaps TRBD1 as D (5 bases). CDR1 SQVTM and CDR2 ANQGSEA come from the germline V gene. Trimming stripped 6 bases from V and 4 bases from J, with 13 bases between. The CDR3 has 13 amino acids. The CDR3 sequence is CSVATGVGNTIYF. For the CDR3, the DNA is TGCAGCGTCGCAACAGGAGTCGGAAACACCATATATTTT.

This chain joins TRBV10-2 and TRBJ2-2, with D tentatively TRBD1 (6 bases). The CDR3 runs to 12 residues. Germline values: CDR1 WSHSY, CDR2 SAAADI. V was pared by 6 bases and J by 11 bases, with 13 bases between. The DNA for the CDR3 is TGCGCCAGCAGCGGCGGACAGCGCGAGCTGTTTTTT. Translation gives CASSGGQRELFF.